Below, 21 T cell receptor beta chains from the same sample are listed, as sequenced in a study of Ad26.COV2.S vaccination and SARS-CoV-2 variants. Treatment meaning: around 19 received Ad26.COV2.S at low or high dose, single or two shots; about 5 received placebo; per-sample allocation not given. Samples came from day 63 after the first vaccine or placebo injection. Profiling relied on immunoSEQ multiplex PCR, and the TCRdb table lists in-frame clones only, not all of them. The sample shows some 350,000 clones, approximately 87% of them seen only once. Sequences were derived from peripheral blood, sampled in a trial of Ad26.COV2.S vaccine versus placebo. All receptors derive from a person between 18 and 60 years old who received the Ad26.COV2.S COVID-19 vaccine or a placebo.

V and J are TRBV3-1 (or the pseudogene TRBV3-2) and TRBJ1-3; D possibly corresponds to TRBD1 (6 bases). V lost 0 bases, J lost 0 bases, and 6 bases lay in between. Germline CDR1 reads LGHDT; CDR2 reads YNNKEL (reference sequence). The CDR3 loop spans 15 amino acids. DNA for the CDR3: TGTGCCAGCAGCCAAGAGGGGGCCTCTGGAAACACCATATATTTT. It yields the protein CASSQEGASGNTIYF.

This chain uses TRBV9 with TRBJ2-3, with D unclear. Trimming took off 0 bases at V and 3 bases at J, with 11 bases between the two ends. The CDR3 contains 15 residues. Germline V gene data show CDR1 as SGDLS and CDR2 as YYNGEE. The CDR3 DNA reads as TGTGCCAGCAGCGTAGCTACGAAGGGTACAGATACGCAGTATTTT. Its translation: CASSVATKGTDTQYF.

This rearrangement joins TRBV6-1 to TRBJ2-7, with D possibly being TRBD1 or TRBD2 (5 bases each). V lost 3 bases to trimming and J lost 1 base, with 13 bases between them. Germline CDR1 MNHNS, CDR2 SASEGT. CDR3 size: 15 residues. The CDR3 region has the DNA TGTGCCAGCAGTGAGAGGTTCGAGGGGTCCTACGAGCAGTACGTC. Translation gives CASSERFEGSYEQYV.

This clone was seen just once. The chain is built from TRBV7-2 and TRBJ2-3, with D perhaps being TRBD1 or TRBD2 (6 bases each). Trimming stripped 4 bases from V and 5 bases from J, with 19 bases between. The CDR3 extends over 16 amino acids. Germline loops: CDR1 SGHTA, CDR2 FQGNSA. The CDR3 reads CASSSQGGGGGDTQYF. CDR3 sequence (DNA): TGTGCCAGCAGCTCGCAAGGGGGAGGAGGGGGAGATACGCAGTATTTT.

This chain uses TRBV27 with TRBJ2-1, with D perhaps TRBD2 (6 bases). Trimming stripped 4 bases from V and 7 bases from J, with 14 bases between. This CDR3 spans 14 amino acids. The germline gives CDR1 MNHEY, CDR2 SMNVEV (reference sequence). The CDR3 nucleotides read TGTGCCAGCAGTTCCCCTAGCGCAGGAAATGAGCAGTTCTTC. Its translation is CASSSPSAGNEQFF.

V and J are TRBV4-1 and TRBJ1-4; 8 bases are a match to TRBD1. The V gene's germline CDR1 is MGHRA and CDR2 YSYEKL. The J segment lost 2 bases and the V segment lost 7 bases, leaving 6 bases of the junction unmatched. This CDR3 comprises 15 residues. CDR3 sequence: CASTQGASTNEKLFF. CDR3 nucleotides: TGCGCCAGCACCCAGGGGGCATCGACTAATGAAAAACTGTTTTTT.

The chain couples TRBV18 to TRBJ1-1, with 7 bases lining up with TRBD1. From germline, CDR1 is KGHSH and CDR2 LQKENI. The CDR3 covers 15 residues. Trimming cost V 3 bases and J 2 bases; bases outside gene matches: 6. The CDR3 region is CASSPFGTDNTEAFF. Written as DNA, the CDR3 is TGTGCCAGCTCACCCTTCGGGACAGACAACACTGAAGCTTTCTTT.

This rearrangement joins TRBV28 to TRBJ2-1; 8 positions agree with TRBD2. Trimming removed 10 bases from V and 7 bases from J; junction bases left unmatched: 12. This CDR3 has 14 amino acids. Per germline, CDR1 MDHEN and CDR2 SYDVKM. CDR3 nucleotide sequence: TGTGCCACGCATCAGCGGGAGTCTGTGAATGAGCAGTTCTTC. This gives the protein CATHQRESVNEQFF.

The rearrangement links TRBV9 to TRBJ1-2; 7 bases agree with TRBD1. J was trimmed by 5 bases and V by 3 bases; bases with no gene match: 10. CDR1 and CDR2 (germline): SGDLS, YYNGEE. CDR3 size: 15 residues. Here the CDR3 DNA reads TGTGCCAGCAGCGCCTTCGGGACAGATCAATATGGCTACACCTTC. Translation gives CASSAFGTDQYGYTF.

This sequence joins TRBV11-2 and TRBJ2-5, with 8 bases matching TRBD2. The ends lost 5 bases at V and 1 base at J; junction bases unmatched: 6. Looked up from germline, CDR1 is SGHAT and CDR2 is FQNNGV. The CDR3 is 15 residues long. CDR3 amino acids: CASSTGGTSQETQYF. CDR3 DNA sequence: TGTGCCAGCAGCACCGGAGGGACTAGCCAAGAGACCCAGTACTTC.

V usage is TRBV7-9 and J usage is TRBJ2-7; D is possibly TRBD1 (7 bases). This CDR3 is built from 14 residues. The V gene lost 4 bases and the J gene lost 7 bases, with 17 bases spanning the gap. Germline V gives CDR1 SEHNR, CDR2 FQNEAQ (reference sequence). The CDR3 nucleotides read TGTGCCAGCAGCTCCGAATCGACAGGGAGGGAGCAGTACGTC. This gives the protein CASSSESTGREQYV.

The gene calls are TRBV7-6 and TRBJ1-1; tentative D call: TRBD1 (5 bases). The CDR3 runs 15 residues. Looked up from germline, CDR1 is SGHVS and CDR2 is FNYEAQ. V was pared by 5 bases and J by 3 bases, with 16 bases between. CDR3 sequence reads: CASSPRPGGDTEAFF. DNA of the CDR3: TGTGCCAGCAGCCCGCGACCCGGGGGGGACACTGAAGCTTTCTTT.

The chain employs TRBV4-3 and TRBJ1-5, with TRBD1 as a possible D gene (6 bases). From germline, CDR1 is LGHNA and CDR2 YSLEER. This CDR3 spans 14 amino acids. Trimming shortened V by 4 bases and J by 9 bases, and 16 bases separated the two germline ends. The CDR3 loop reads CASSLEQGGGPQHF. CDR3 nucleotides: TGCGCCAGCAGCCTCGAACAGGGAGGTGGGCCCCAGCATTTT.

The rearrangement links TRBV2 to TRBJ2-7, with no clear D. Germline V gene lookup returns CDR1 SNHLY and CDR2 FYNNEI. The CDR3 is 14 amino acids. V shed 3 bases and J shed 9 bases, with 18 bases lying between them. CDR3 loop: CASSDMDPKGWQYF. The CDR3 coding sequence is TGTGCCAGCAGTGACATGGACCCCAAGGGATGGCAGTACTTC.

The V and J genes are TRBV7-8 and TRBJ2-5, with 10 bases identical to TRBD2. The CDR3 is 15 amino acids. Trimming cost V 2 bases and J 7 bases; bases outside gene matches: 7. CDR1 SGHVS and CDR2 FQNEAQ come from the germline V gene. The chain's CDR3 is CASSLMLAGDLTQYF. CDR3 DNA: TGTGCCAGCAGCTTAATGCTAGCGGGAGATCTGACCCAGTACTTC.

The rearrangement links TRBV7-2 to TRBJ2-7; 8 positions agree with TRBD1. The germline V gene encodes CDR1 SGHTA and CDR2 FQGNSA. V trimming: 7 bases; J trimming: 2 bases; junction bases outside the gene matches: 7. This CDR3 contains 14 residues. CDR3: CASTRQGWPYEQYV. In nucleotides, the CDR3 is TGTGCCAGCACCAGACAGGGGTGGCCCTACGAGCAGTACGTC.

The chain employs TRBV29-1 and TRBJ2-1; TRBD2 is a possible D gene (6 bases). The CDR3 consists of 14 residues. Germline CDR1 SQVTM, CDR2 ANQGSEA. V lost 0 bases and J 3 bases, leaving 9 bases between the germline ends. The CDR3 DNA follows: TGCAGCGTTGAAGAGGATAGCGGCTACAATGAGCAGTTCTTC. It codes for CSVEEDSGYNEQFF.

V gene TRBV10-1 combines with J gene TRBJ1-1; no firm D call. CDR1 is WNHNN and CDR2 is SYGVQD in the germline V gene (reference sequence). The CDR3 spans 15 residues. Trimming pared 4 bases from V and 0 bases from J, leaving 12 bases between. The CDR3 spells CASSGSGSLNTEAFF. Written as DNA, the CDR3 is TGCGCCAGCAGTGGATCGGGCAGCTTGAACACTGAAGCTTTCTTT.

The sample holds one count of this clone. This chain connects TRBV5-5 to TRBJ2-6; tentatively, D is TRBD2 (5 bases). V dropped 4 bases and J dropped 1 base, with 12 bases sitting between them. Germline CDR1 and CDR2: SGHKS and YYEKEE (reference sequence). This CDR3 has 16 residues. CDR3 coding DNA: TGTGCCAGCAGCCTGTACGGGGAATCTGGGGCCAACGTCCTGACTTTC. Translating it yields CASSLYGESGANVLTF.

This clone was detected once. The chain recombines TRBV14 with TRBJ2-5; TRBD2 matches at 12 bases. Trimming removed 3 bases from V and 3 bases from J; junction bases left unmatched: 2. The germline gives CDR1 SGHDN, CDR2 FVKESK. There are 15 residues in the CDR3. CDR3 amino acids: CASSHPSGGEETQYF. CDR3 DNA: TGTGCCAGCAGCCACCCTAGCGGGGGGGAAGAGACCCAGTACTTC.

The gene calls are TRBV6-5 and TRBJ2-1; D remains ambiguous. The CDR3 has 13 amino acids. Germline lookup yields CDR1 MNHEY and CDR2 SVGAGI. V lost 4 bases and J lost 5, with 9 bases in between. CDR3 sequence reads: CASSSTNDNEQFF. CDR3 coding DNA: TGTGCCAGCAGTTCCACTAACGACAATGAGCAGTTCTTC.